This T cell receptor (beta chain) came from a study of CD4 T cells in relation to SARS-CoV-2 and coronaviruses. Background on the study: A couple of subjects were Hispanic; patients were eight or nine males and 4 females. Study results and caveats: Samples before the pandemic and after infection were not matched within any donor.

Survey-level TCR-beta sequencing used DNA from CEF-cultured naive and memory CD4+ T cells. Clones were sequenced by immunoSEQ multiplex PCR, and TCRdb holds only the in-frame ones, with some missing. The table has some 43,000 clones, about 80% seen once; the top ten hold about 1.5%. This CDR3 has 17 amino acids. On this clone: The antigen remains unidentified.

About 10^5 naive or memory CD4+ cells were cultured with CEF peptides for around eleven days. The V call is TRBV21-1, the J call TRBJ2-7; the table names TRBD2, a call not compared with the DNA. TRBV21-1 represents a pseudogene. The TCR sequence derives from an adult with COVID-19. Material for sequencing was naive CD4+ T cells from PBMCs, cultured in vitro. Stated subset: naive CD4+ T cells isolated by negative enrichment. CDR3 in DNA: TGTGCCAGCAGCTCCGAAAGGAGACTAGCGGGAGTACCAGAGCAGTACTTC. Protein sequence: CASSSERRLAGVPEQYF.